These 24 T cell receptor beta chains came from one sample sequenced in a study of cytomegalovirus exposure and HLA in healthy donors (dated by TCRdb to about 2017). The library was made by the immunoSEQ multiplex PCR assay. The multiplex PCR relied on a mix of 60 forward primers for TCR Vbeta segments and 13 reverse primers for TCR Jbeta segments. The immuneACCESS repertoire file appears here via TCRdb, limited to in-frame rearrangements. These files lack a portion of the clones; in checked studies, under half of the deficit traces to unresolved V genes, and the cause of the others is not known. The sample contains some 130,000 clones, roughly 80% of them found a single time. Just over 2.5% of the sample is held by the ten biggest clonotypes. Material: PBMCs. These receptor sequences come from a man younger than 45 in good health and CMV-seronegative.

This clone was detected only a few times. Relative to the germline gene, one junction end is altered; a read error may explain this. The rearrangement links TRBV7-7 to TRBJ2-5, with TRBD2 matching 13 bases. This CDR3 region has 16 residues. The germline CDR1 and CDR2 sequences are SSHAT and FNYEAQ (reference sequence). CDR3 sequence: CASSRGLAGVDGTQYF. Here the CDR3 DNA reads TGTGCTAGCAGCCGAGGACTAGCGGGAGTTGATGGGACCCAGTACTTC.

The chain is built from TRBV2 and TRBJ2-3; 9 positions agree with TRBD2. The CDR3 is 17 amino acids. Germline assignment: CDR1 SNHLY and CDR2 FYNNEI. V lost 4 bases to trimming and J lost 0 bases; unmatched junction nucleotides: 8. CDR3 nucleotides: TGTGCCAGCAGTGCCCGGGCTAGCGGGGATAGCACAGATACGCAGTATTTT. It specifies CASSARASGDSTDTQYF.

About this clone: The germline gene is not matched at one end of the junction; a read error may be the cause. The gene calls are TRBV6-5 and TRBJ2-7; 8 bases fit TRBD2. This CDR3 spans 15 amino acids. CDR1 is MNHEY and CDR2 is SVGAGI in the germline V gene. The CDR3 sequence: CASSYSSGSSYEQYF. The CDR3 nucleotides are TGTGCCAGCAGCTACTCCAGCGGGAGCTCCTACGAGCAGTACTTC.

This clone was detected once. The J gene is TRBJ2-7, the V gene TRBV10-3, with TRBD2 as a possible D gene (6 bases). Germline V gives CDR1 ENHRY, CDR2 SYGVKD. With 2 bases removed from V and 7 bases from J, the gap between germline ends came to 6 bases. The CDR3 runs to 11 residues. CDR3 bases: TGTGCCATCAGTGAGGGGGGGGAGCAGTACTTC. Translated, it gives CAISEGGEQYF.

V usage is TRBV7-6 and J usage is TRBJ1-2; no firm D call. The CDR3 sequence is 13 residues long. V dropped 2 bases and J dropped 1 base, with 5 bases sitting between them. Germline CDR1 SGHVS, CDR2 FNYEAQ. CDR3 DNA: TGTGCCAGCAGCTTACAGGATAACTATGGCTACACCTTC. This sequence encodes CASSLQDNYGYTF.

The rearrangement uses TRBV19 and TRBJ1-2; weak D call: TRBD1 (5 bases). The germline V and J ends were trimmed by 8 bases and 3 bases, with 16 bases remaining between them. The CDR3 covers 14 residues. Germline loops: CDR1 LNHDA, CDR2 SQIVND (reference sequence). The CDR3 coding sequence is TGTGCCAGTCATCAGGGTGTAGTATACTATGGCTACACCTTC. Encoded protein: CASHQGVVYYGYTF.

The chain couples TRBV9 to TRBJ2-3; the D gene is possibly TRBD2 (6 bases). Trimming removed 0 bases at V and 1 base at J, with 12 bases between. CDR1 is SGDLS, CDR2 YYNGEE, per germline. CDR3 length: 16 residues. The CDR3 protein is CASSVGGGAGTDTQYF. The CDR3, as DNA: TGTGCCAGCAGCGTAGGAGGAGGGGCAGGCACAGATACGCAGTATTTT.

J is TRBJ1-1 and V is TRBV4-3; TRBD1 agrees at 9 bases. There are 16 residues in the CDR3. J lost 4 bases, V lost 0 bases, and 6 bases had no gene match. The V gene's germline CDR1 is LGHNA and CDR2 YSLEER. The CDR3 DNA is TGCGCCAGCAGCCAAGACGGGGACAGGGAGGGCACTGAAGCTTTCTTT. This codes for CASSQDGDREGTEAFF.

The gene calls are TRBV5-1 and TRBJ2-3; 8 nucleotides match TRBD2. Germline V gives CDR1 SGHRS, CDR2 YFSETQ. V lost 0 bases and J lost 5; bases outside the gene matches: 2. CDR3 length equals 14 residues. This CDR3 is CASSLGLARDTQYF. Here the CDR3 DNA reads TGCGCCAGCAGCTTGGGACTAGCGAGAGATACGCAGTATTTT.

The chain recombines TRBV27 with TRBJ2-7, with 7 positions matching TRBD1. The CDR3 loop spans 15 amino acids. V dropped 6 bases and J dropped 3; count of bases not matched to a gene: 11. The germline gives CDR1 MNHEY, CDR2 SMNVEV (reference sequence). The CDR3 bases are TGTGCCAGCAGCCCCCGGGACAGACGTCTCTACGAGCAGTACTTC. Its protein product is CASSPRDRRLYEQYF.

Remarks on this clone: A read error may produce the germline difference seen at one junction end. The V call is TRBV7-2, the J call TRBJ2-1; D is undetermined. There are 8 residues in the CDR3. The germline gives CDR1 SGHTA, CDR2 FQGNSA. CDR3 sequence: CASSFPVF. The CDR3 DNA reads TGTGCCAGCAGCTTCCCCGTCTTC.

The V gene is TRBV4-1, the J gene TRBJ1-1, with D unresolved. The germline V gene encodes CDR1 MGHRA and CDR2 YSYEKL. This CDR3 has 15 residues. The ends were cut back, 0 bases at V and 1 base at J, with 9 bases in the middle. CDR3 sequence (DNA): TGCGCCAGCAGCCAAGAGGGCAGGCAGAACACTGAAGCTTTCTTT. This gives the protein CASSQEGRQNTEAFF.

The chain couples TRBV27 to TRBJ1-5; 7 nucleotides line up with TRBD1. J was trimmed by 7 bases and V by 5 bases; bases with no gene match: 14. The CDR3 runs 16 residues. From germline, CDR1 is MNHEY and CDR2 SMNVEV (reference sequence). CDR3 sequence: CASSPTSNRGWQPQHF. The CDR3 coding sequence is TGTGCCAGCAGTCCAACAAGCAACAGGGGTTGGCAGCCCCAGCATTTT.

This clone turned up a few times. The chain links TRBV5-1 to TRBJ2-7; 8 nucleotides align to TRBD2. J was trimmed by 5 bases and V by 0 bases; bases with no gene match: 4. This CDR3 is built from 14 residues. Per germline, CDR1 SGHRS and CDR2 YFSETQ. CDR3 nucleotides: TGCGCCAGCAGCTTGGGAGCGGGAGTCAACGAGCAGTACTTC. Translation gives CASSLGAGVNEQYF.

The gene calls are TRBV10-3 and TRBJ2-3; weak D call: TRBD1 (6 bases). Trimming pared 4 bases from V and 5 bases from J, leaving 10 bases between. The CDR3 totals 13 residues. The V gene's germline CDR1 is ENHRY and CDR2 SYGVKD. The CDR3: CAISVAGEDTQYF. The CDR3 nucleotides read TGTGCCATCAGTGTAGCAGGGGAAGATACGCAGTATTTT.

A few counts support this clone. This chain joins TRBV5-6 and TRBJ2-1, with D possibly being TRBD2 (6 bases). Trimming pared 4 bases from V and 6 bases from J, leaving 11 bases between. The V gene's germline CDR1 is SGHDT and CDR2 YYEEEE. The CDR3 is made up of 13 amino acids. This CDR3 reads CASSPAGRNEQFF. In nucleotides, the CDR3 is TGTGCCAGCAGCCCTGCGGGACGCAATGAGCAGTTCTTC.

This chain uses TRBV5-6 with TRBJ2-7; possible D gene TRBD2, 6 bases. CDR1 SGHDT and CDR2 YYEEEE come from the germline V gene. This CDR3 contains 14 residues. V was cut by 4 bases and J by 5 bases, with 16 bases left in between. CDR3 sequence: CASSITGLPHEQYF. The CDR3 nucleotides are TGTGCCAGCAGCATTACGGGACTTCCCCACGAGCAGTACTTC.

This chain links TRBV7-8 with TRBJ2-3; possibly TRBD2 for D (6 bases). In germline, CDR1 is SGHVS, CDR2 FQNEAQ. Deletions cut 10 bases from V and 0 bases from J, with 14 bases between. The CDR3 is made up of 14 amino acids. The CDR3 DNA sequence: TGTGCCACCAGAATTAGCGGTAGCACAGATACGCAGTATTTT. This codes for CATRISGSTDTQYF.

This chain's CDR3 is CASRLAGVGDNEQFF. The DNA of the CDR3 is TGTGCCAGCAGACTAGCGGGAGTCGGGGACAATGAGCAGTTCTTC. This chain joins TRBV27 and TRBJ2-1, with 11 nucleotides matching TRBD2. The CDR3 sequence is 15 residues long. Per the germline V gene, CDR1 is MNHEY and CDR2 is SMNVEV (reference sequence). J was trimmed by 5 bases and V by 6 bases; bases with no gene match: 6.

CDR3: CASSLIPGGQPQHF. CDR3 sequence (DNA): TGCGCCAGCAGCTTGATTCCCGGGGGTCAGCCCCAGCATTTT. The chain employs TRBV5-1 and TRBJ1-5; D may be TRBD1 (5 bases). The CDR3 sequence is 14 residues long. The V end was cut by 1 base, the J end by 6 bases, with 11 bases between. The V gene's germline CDR1 is SGHRS and CDR2 YFSETQ.

The rearrangement links TRBV5-4 to TRBJ1-4; perhaps TRBD1 as D (5 bases). The germline V gene encodes CDR1 SGHNT and CDR2 YYREEE (reference sequence). V was cut by 2 bases and J by 2 bases, with 16 bases left in between. This CDR3 contains 17 residues. CDR3 nucleotide sequence: TGTGCCAGCAGCTTCCGGTCAGGGAAGTCGACTAATGAAAAACTGTTTTTT. This translates into CASSFRSGKSTNEKLFF.

A word on this clone: A read error may account for a junction end that differs from germline. This chain connects TRBV12-5 to TRBJ1-3; possibly TRBD1 for D (6 bases). The germline gives CDR1 LGHNT, CDR2 FRNRAP. This CDR3 contains 16 residues. The CDR3 reads CASGSGQTISGNTIYF. DNA for the CDR3: TGTGCTAGTGGTTCCGGACAGACGATCTCTGGCAACACCATATATTTT.

V and J are TRBV19 and TRBJ2-1, with 9 nucleotides matching TRBD1. The CDR3 is 15 amino acids. Trimming took 4 bases from V and 7 from J; bases not matched to a gene: 8. The V gene's germline CDR1 is LNHDA and CDR2 SQIVND (reference sequence). The CDR3 sequence: CASSRLGGTGNEQFF. CDR3 nucleotides: TGTGCCAGTAGTAGGTTGGGCGGGACAGGGAATGAGCAGTTCTTC.

This chain connects TRBV19 to TRBJ1-5; D is undetermined. Trimming took 3 bases from V and 2 from J, leaving 8 bases between them. CDR3 length: 14 amino acids. Germline V CDR1 and CDR2: LNHDA, SQIVND (reference sequence). For the CDR3, the DNA is TGTGCCAGTAGTATTCCCGGGGGCAATCAGCCCCAGCATTTT. It yields the protein CASSIPGGNQPQHF.